One sample yielded the 5 T cell receptor beta chains listed below, sequenced in a study of T cell clonality in common variable immunodeficiency. Repertoires were generated with immunoSEQ multiplex PCR, while TCRdb's copy carries only in-frame clones and drops some. The sample is made up of roughly 34,000 clones, none counted only once. Source material: peripheral blood mononuclear cells. The receptor set was obtained from a person aged 18 to 75 in good health.

In this sample, this clone turned up many times. The sequenced part of the CDR3 DNA is TGTGCCAGCTCACCACAGGGGCCCTCTGGAAACACC. Translation: CASSPQGPSGNT. The whole CDR3 sequence is CASSPQGPSGNTIYF. This chain uses TRBV18 with TRBJ1-3, with D possibly matching TRBD1 (5 bases). The read terminates 3 residues ahead of where the CDR3 ends, so the germline J gene completes it. Germline CDR1 and CDR2: KGHSH and LQKENI. Trimming pared 1 base from V and 0 bases from J, leaving 7 bases between. The CDR3 has 15 residues.

This clone was seen at least ten times. CDR3 protein: CASSSGSTDTQYF. CDR3 DNA (partial): TGTGCCAGCAGTTCCGGTAGCACAGATACG. This chain uses TRBV5-4 with TRBJ2-3; D uncertain. The read terminates 3 residues ahead of where the CDR3 ends, so the germline J gene completes it. CDR3 length: 13 amino acids. Germline lookup yields CDR1 SGHNT and CDR2 YYREEE (reference sequence). Trimming removed 5 bases from V and 0 bases from J, with 7 bases in between.

This clone was observed at least ten times. The read gets to within 3 residues of the CDR3 end, and the germline J gene fills in the rest. The gene calls are TRBV5-1 and TRBJ2-1, with TRBD2 matching 10 bases. CDR1 is SGHRS and CDR2 is YFSETQ in the germline V gene. V lost 2 bases to trimming and J lost 4 bases; unmatched junction nucleotides: 12. This CDR3 region has 18 residues. The CDR3 region is CASSFSSLVAGGYNEQFF. The CDR3 DNA, read in part, is TGCGCCAGCAGCTTTAGTTCCCTGGTAGCGGGAGGTTACAATGAG.

This clone was recorded many times. The read comes to an end 3 residues before the CDR3 does, leaving the germline J gene to fill in the end. This chain uses TRBV4-1 with TRBJ2-5; D possibly corresponds to TRBD2 (6 bases). This CDR3 has 17 residues. The germline CDR1 and CDR2 sequences are MGHRA and YSYEKL. The V and J ends lost 6 bases and 2 bases respectively, with 22 bases between them. The CDR3 sequence: CASSRLSGGFGQETQYF. The sequenced part of the CDR3 DNA is TGCGCCAGCAGTAGACTTAGCGGCGGCTTTGGGCAAGAGACC.

This clone has a count of ten or more. The read ends 3 residues shy of where the CDR3 ends; the end is completed using the germline J gene. J is TRBJ2-7 and V is TRBV19; TRBD2 agrees at 12 bases. This CDR3 region has 17 residues. Germline V gene sequence: CDR1 LNHDA, CDR2 SQIVND (reference sequence). With V trimmed by 3 bases and J by 4 bases, 10 bases remained unmatched. CDR3 sequence: CASSIGFRTSGIYEQYF. Incomplete CDR3 DNA: TGTGCCAGTAGTATCGGGTTTCGGACTAGCGGGATATACGAG. The complete variable domain, with remaining parts taken from reference TRBV19 and TRBJ2-7, reads DGGITQSPKYLFRKEGQNVTLSCEQNLNHDAMYWYRQDPGQGLRLIYYSQIVNDFQKGDIAEGYSVSREKKESFPLTVTSAQKNPTAFYLCASSIGFRTSGIYEQYFGPGTRLTVT.